This TCR beta chain was captured in a study of blood T cell repertoires in COVID-19. About the research overall: The United States, Italy and Spain supplied acute and convalescent COVID-19 samples.

Trimming took 7 bases from V and 2 from J, leaving 10 bases between them. Germline lookup yields CDR1 SNHLY and CDR2 FYNNEI. The CDR3 runs 13 residues. Methods used by the authors: Amplification with reference gene primers provided the estimates of nucleated cell counts. TCRdb's table, derived via immunoSEQ multiplex PCR, lists solely in-frame clones and lacks some. V and J calls and clone size are given by that table; D and trimming were obtained from the DNA. The data contain fewer than 250,000 clones, approximately 82% of them singletons. Sequences were obtained from peripheral blood. This sequence was found in a woman aged 45-59 years with acute or convalescent COVID-19. The V call is TRBV2, the J call TRBJ2-3; D may be TRBD1 (5 bases). The CDR3 protein is CASKGQYTDTQYF. In DNA, the CDR3 is TGTGCCAGCAAGGGGCAGTACACAGATACGCAGTATTTT.